The 4 T cell receptor beta chains below were found in one sample sequenced in a study of blood T cell repertoires in COVID-19. Repertoires were generated with immunoSEQ multiplex PCR, while TCRdb's copy carries only in-frame clones and drops some. The sample comprises roughly 18,000 clones, roughly 90% of which are singletons, and about 16% rests with the top ten. The sequencing input was peripheral blood. Receptors were obtained from a human donor in a cohort sampled during active COVID-19.

The rearrangement joins TRBV5-1 to TRBJ1-1; D possibly corresponds to TRBD1 (5 bases). Germline CDR1 and CDR2: SGHRS and YFSETQ. This CDR3 contains 15 residues. The V end lost 4 bases, the J end lost 0 bases, and 13 bases lay between the germline ends. This chain's CDR3 is CASSRSPGMNTEAFF. The CDR3 nucleotides are TGCGCCAGCAGCCGCTCGCCAGGGATGAACACTGAAGCTTTCTTT.

This chain links TRBV6-5 with TRBJ1-4, with D uncertain. The CDR3 sequence is 15 residues long. Germline V gene sequence: CDR1 MNHEY, CDR2 SVGAGI. V dropped 8 bases and J dropped 0 bases, with 13 bases sitting between them. The CDR3 here is CASEGSLTTNEKLFF. The CDR3 DNA follows: TGTGCCAGCGAGGGCAGCTTAACAACTAATGAAAAACTGTTTTTT.

The chain joins TRBV6-4 to TRBJ2-7, with 7 bases fitting TRBD1. This CDR3 comprises 15 residues. Germline assignment: CDR1 MRHNA and CDR2 SNTAGT. Trimming at V came to 4 bases and at J to 0 bases, leaving 6 bases not matched to a gene. This CDR3 is CASSGATGSSYEQYF. The DNA of the CDR3 is TGTGCCAGCAGTGGGGCGACAGGGAGCTCCTACGAGCAGTACTTC.

This clone was observed a single time. V gene TRBV14 combines with J gene TRBJ2-5, with a possible D match to TRBD1 (6 bases). Per germline, CDR1 SGHDN and CDR2 FVKESK. V was clipped by 2 bases and J by 9 bases, with 10 bases between them. CDR3 length equals 12 residues. Written as DNA, the CDR3 is TGTGCCAGCAGCCAACTTAGGACAGCCCAGTACTTC. Protein sequence: CASSQLRTAQYF.